The next 10 T cell receptor beta chains were all read from a single sample in a study of spatial heterogeneity in lung cancer (dated by TCRdb to between 2017 and 2020). Library creation used 5' RACE. The data were produced on a NextSeq 500. TCRdb applied fastp at Q25 and MiXCR to the public reads, then kept only in-frame beta chains. Every entry covers one CDR3 protein and lists the most common genes and DNA from its rows. The sample data list 65,000 to 85,000 distinct CDR3 sequences, and under 25% of these were observed just once. The ten most abundant clones make up around 5.9% of the sample. This specimen's time point label, per the study, means: sample taken at primary tumor resection. For TCR sequencing, whole RNA was extracted from tumor and nontumor lung tissue, or from cryopreserved PBMC samples, and no cell sorting was done. The source was PBMCs, collected at surgery. The receptors originated from a male donor with early-stage non-small cell lung cancer.

A note on this clonotype: One end of the junction is discordant with germline, which a read error may explain. This chain links TRBV7-7 with TRBJ2-3; no firm D call. The V gene's germline CDR1 is SSHAT and CDR2 FNYEAQ (reference sequence). This CDR3 comprises 13 residues. CDR3 coding DNA: TGTGCTAGCAGCTTAAGACCGGGAGATACGCAGTATTTT. It specifies CASSLRPGDTQYF.

V usage is TRBV3-1 and J usage is TRBJ2-4; TRBD1 is a possible D gene (6 bases). In germline, CDR1 is LGHDT, CDR2 YNNKEL (reference sequence). The CDR3 runs to 15 residues. V shed 5 bases and J shed 8 bases, with 19 bases lying between them. This CDR3 is CASSTPRGGRDIQYF. CDR3 bases: TGTGCCAGCAGCACTCCCCGAGGGGGAAGGGACATTCAGTACTTC.

The rearrangement links TRBV3-1 to TRBJ2-5; 14 nucleotides align to TRBD2. The germline V gene has CDR1 LGHDT and CDR2 YNNKEL (reference sequence). This CDR3 is built from 18 residues. V dropped 3 bases and J dropped 2; count of bases not matched to a gene: 8. This CDR3 reads CASSHQRLAGGGQETQYF. CDR3 DNA sequence: TGTGCCAGCAGCCACCAGCGACTAGCGGGAGGGGGGCAAGAGACCCAGTACTTC.

This clonotype was found many times. The chain links TRBV27 to TRBJ1-5; unclear D gene. The V and J ends lost 3 bases and 0 bases respectively, with 9 bases between them. From germline, CDR1 is MNHEY and CDR2 SMNVEV (reference sequence). The CDR3 totals 15 residues. CDR3: CASSFGRNSNQPQHF. DNA for the CDR3: TGTGCCAGCAGTTTTGGCAGGAATAGCAATCAGCCCCAGCATTTT.

This clonotype was seen a few times. The V and J genes are TRBV12-3 or TRBV12-4 and TRBJ1-1; D not resolved. This CDR3 is built from 12 residues. Trimming removed 5 bases from V and 0 bases from J, with 4 bases in between. This chain's CDR3 is CASSQLNTEAFF. The DNA for the CDR3 is TGTGCCAGCAGTCAGTTGAACACTGAAGCTTTCTTT.

J is TRBJ2-1 and V is TRBV15; TRBD2 is a possible D gene (6 bases). Germline loops: CDR1 LNHNV, CDR2 YYDKDF (reference sequence). The CDR3 extends over 16 amino acids. The ends were cut back, 5 bases at V and 3 bases at J, with 17 bases in the middle. CDR3 region: CATSGGSPLSYNEQFF. The CDR3 DNA reads as TGTGCCACCAGCGGGGGGTCTCCCTTAAGCTACAATGAGCAGTTCTTC.

The table lists this clonotype with a few counts. The chain uses TRBV10-3 and TRBJ2-1; 7 bases line up with TRBD2. The CDR3 sequence is 15 residues long. CDR1 is ENHRY, CDR2 SYGVKD, per germline. V trimming: 2 bases; J trimming: 4 bases; junction bases outside the gene matches: 5. CDR3 loop: CAISEASGPYNEQFF. The CDR3 DNA reads as TGTGCCATCAGTGAGGCTAGCGGACCTTACAATGAGCAGTTCTTC.

This clonotype was observed a handful of times. The genes are TRBV19 and TRBJ2-1; tentatively, D is TRBD1 or TRBD2 (5 bases each). The CDR3 is made up of 17 amino acids. CDR1 is LNHDA and CDR2 is SQIVND in the germline V gene (reference sequence). The germline V and J ends were trimmed by 5 bases and 4 bases, with 21 bases remaining between them. The CDR3 reads CASSVPPEGRWYNEQFF. The CDR3 nucleotides read TGTGCCAGTAGTGTCCCCCCTGAGGGGAGATGGTACAATGAGCAGTTCTTC.

The chain has TRBV9 and TRBJ2-3; no firm D call. Germline V gives CDR1 SGDLS, CDR2 YYNGEE. There are 13 residues in the CDR3. The V and J ends lost 1 base and 6 bases respectively, with 9 bases between them. CDR3 amino acids: CASSVLPMDTQYF. For the CDR3, the DNA is TGTGCCAGCAGCGTATTACCCATGGATACGCAGTATTTT.

This clonotype was counted a few times. V is TRBV5-1 and J is TRBJ2-1; the match to TRBD1 covers 9 bases. V lost 0 bases, J lost 7 bases, and 8 bases stayed unmatched. The V gene's germline CDR1 is SGHRS and CDR2 YFSETQ. The CDR3 is 16 amino acids. CDR3 loop: CASSLAGGQGGNEQFF. The DNA of the CDR3 is TGCGCCAGCAGCTTGGCCGGGGGACAGGGAGGGAATGAGCAGTTCTTC. Full variable domain (missing parts from reference TRBV5-1 and TRBJ2-1): KAGVTQTPRYLIKTRGQQVTLSCSPISGHRSVSWYQQTPGQGLQFLFEYFSETQRNKGNFPGRFSGRQFSNSRSEMNVSTLELGDSALYLCASSLAGGQGGNEQFFGPGTRLTVL.